These 3 T cell receptor beta chains were all obtained from the same sample, sequenced in a study of response to subunit inactivated influenza vaccine. Via MiXCR, TCRdb re-called the RT-PCR reads, giving one row per CDR3 protein. The sample yields 710,000 or so distinct CDR3 sequences, 15% to 19% seen once. The sequencing here drew on PBMCs from blood, taken roughly 12 days after vaccination. The receptor source for this set is a man aged 45 to 65 who received an inactivated influenza vaccine.

The chain carries TRBV12-3 or TRBV12-4 and TRBJ1-3, with 10 nucleotides matching TRBD1. Trimming at V came to 6 bases and at J to 4 bases, leaving 9 bases not matched to a gene. CDR3 length: 16 residues. CDR3 DNA sequence: TGTGCCAGCAGCCGACGGGACAGGGGTCCCGGAAACACCATATATTTT. Its translation is CASSRRDRGPGNTIYF.

A few counts support this clonotype. The chain joins TRBV20-1 to TRBJ2-1; 10 nucleotides line up with TRBD2. The V and J ends lost 5 bases and 3 bases, in that order; junction bases with no gene match: 10. The CDR3 spans 16 residues. Per the germline V gene, CDR1 is DFQATT and CDR2 is SNEGSKA (reference sequence). Here the CDR3 reads CSAASPTSGIYNEQFF. Here the CDR3 DNA reads TGCAGTGCTGCGAGCCCTACTAGCGGGATCTACAATGAGCAGTTCTTC.

This clonotype was seen only a few times. This rearrangement joins TRBV24-1 to TRBJ2-1, with TRBD2 matching over 12 bases. Germline V gene sequence: CDR1 KGHDR, CDR2 SFDVKD. CDR3 length equals 15 residues. V lost 5 bases to trimming and J lost 8 bases; unmatched junction nucleotides: 6. The CDR3: CATSGLAGGPDEQFF. The CDR3 DNA sequence: TGTGCCACCAGTGGCCTAGCGGGAGGGCCCGATGAGCAGTTCTTC.